This T cell receptor (beta chain) came from a study of Ad26.COV2.S vaccination and SARS-CoV-2 variants. Findings and caveats of the study: After vaccination, reports described spike-specific CD8+ and CD4+ T cell responses as showing substantial breadth.

V lost 4 bases and J 0 bases, leaving 11 bases between the germline ends. Germline values: CDR1 SGHTS, CDR2 YDEGEE. CDR3 length equals 14 residues. In the case of this clone: Its antigen is not known.

The method was immunoSEQ multiplex PCR; TCRdb's version includes in-frame clones alone and lacks a portion of them. This table holds under 500,000 clones, around 93% found once. Documented treatment: roughly 20 received Ad26.COV2.S at low or high dose, single or two shots; five or six received placebo; per-sample allocation not given. Day 63 after the first vaccine or placebo injection was the time point for sampling. Recruitment in Boston yielded a donor of adult age, 18-55 years. This chain links TRBV5-8 with TRBJ2-7; D gene ambiguous. The source is a person aged 18 to 59 who received the Ad26.COV2.S COVID-19 vaccine or a placebo. Sequenced here: peripheral blood, sampled in a trial of Ad26.COV2.S vaccine versus placebo. The CDR3 DNA follows: TGTGCCAGCAGCGTCCGGGCCTCCTCCTACGAGCAGTACTTC. It encodes CASSVRASSYEQYF.